This TCR beta chain stems from a study of T cell responses to AZD1222 COVID-19 vaccine (dated by TCRdb to the early 2020s). With respect to the entire study: AZD1222 recipients given second doses at about 4 weeks or at about 12 weeks were pooled, since spike-specific TCR depth and breadth were not found to differ between the two schedules. A total of 230 to 250 trial participants underwent TCR sequencing, of whom under 220 had received two doses of AZD1222 and 26 had received two doses of the MenACWY control vaccine. Trial participants were enrolled by age into 18-55, 56-69 and 70-plus year subgroups, with approximately 160, 26 and 62 TCR-sequenced participants respectively. Study-level results and caveats: Reportedly, close to half of the unique spike-specific TCRs recognized epitopes lying outside the regions that are mutated in the B.1.351 and B.1.1.7 variants. The whole spike protein was spanned by vaccine-associated CD4 TCRs, and dominant responses were seen in regions 160-218 and 743-854. Because no day 14 peak-response samples were available, the repertoires could be characterized only after the peak T cell response. Conclusions about previously exposed vaccinees are limited because only a handful of AZD1222 recipients were SARS-CoV-2 seropositive at baseline. The 56-69-year group was small, and its depth increase did not reach significance, likely because of low power. After two AZD1222 doses, spike-specific TCR breadth and depth were significantly higher than at day 0 and than in MenACWY recipients. Participants were mostly white British, with more females than males. The authors suggested clonal diversity may have been underestimated.

CDR1 is given as MGHRA and CDR2 as YSYEKL, both from the germline V gene. At the junction V is shortened by 0 bases and J by 4 bases; bases outside the gene matches: 13. The CDR3 holds 18 amino acids from the cysteine to the phenylalanine. Of all the DNA, just the CDR3 is kept, 54 bases in frame from base 1. The CDR3 regions of human TCRbeta chains were analyzed by immunosequencing. On the study's bioinformatics: TCRs in the repertoires were compared against a reference library of SARS-CoV-2-specific TCRs that had been generated with the MIRA antigen-specificity platform. Breadth was defined as the fraction of unique TCRs that were SARS-CoV-2-associated, and depth was defined as the fraction of total T cells that were SARS-CoV-2-associated. Using the MIRA data, each spike-specific TCR was mapped to the spike region that the TCR reacts to and placed in a CD4 or CD8 class. Log10-transformed breadth and depth values were compared by one-way ANOVA with Sidak's multiple comparisons tests. TCRdb retrieved this table from immuneACCESS and kept in-frame rearrangements only. Not all clones are present; in checked studies, unresolved V genes account for under half, and no reason is known for the remainder. From that table come the V and J calls and clone size; the DNA was used to work out D and trimming. The sample profile shows approximately 89,000 clones; around nine tenths of them were found once. The ten top clones hold roughly 15% of the sample.

As regards this clone: The antigen it binds to is not known. Base qualities are not at hand, and no much larger clone is one base apart.

The time point tag for this specimen amounts to: baseline before first vaccination. Samples from vaccinated people were obtained from the UK trials COV001 and COV002, which included a single-blind randomized controlled phase 2/3 trial of AZD1222 (ChAdOx1 nCoV-19) in healthy adults. Trial participant PBMC samples were collected at day 0 and day 28 after the second dose for TCRbeta chain sequencing. The sequence is built from TRBV4-1 and TRBJ2-7; 9 central bases correspond to TRBD2. The sequencing here drew on peripheral blood, taken on day 0 of AZD1222 vaccination. The clonotype comes from an adult in good health. In nucleotides, the sequence is TGCGCCAGCAGCCAAGATTTGTCCCTTGCGGGGGGGTTGTACGAGCAGTACTTC. Translated, this gives CASSQDLSLAGGLYEQYF.